This is a list of T cell receptor beta chains from one sample in a study of immune characterization of retroperitoneal liposarcoma. TCRdb recomputed calls from the PCR reads with MiXCR, one row per CDR3 protein. The sample contains approximately 9,300 distinct CDR3 sequences, about a quarter of which appear only once. The sample consisted of tumor tissue. The origin of the receptors is a male donor with retroperitoneal liposarcoma. The CDR3 runs from the conserved cysteine through the conserved F or W. A D gene is named only where the DNA matches it firmly. Clone size is given for some rows only: seen once, a few or many times, or a class if the clone is expanded.

d_gene | j_gene | v_gene | abundance | CDR3aa | CDR3nt
- | TRBJ1-5 | TRBV12-3/TRBV12-4 | once | CASSLFGISNQPQHF | TGTGCCAGCAGTTTATTTGGCATTAGCAATCAGCCCCAGCATTTT
- | TRBJ2-3 | TRBV6-1 | - | CASSLGSPDTQYF | TGTGCCAGCAGCCTAGGGTCCCCAGATACGCAGTATTTT
- | TRBJ2-7 | TRBV7-2 | medium-sized | CASSLVVWEAGSYNEQYF | TGTGCCAGCAGCTTAGTTGTGTGGGAGGCAGGTTCCTACAATGAGCAGTACTTC
- | TRBJ1-6 | TRBV6-6 | - | CASSYGDSPLHF | TGTGCCAGCAGTTATGGGGATTCACCCCTCCACTTT
- | TRBJ2-2 | TRBV12-3/TRBV12-4 | few | CATVDPANTGELFF | TGTGCCACCGTAGACCCGGCGAACACCGGGGAGCTGTTTTTT
TRBD2 | TRBJ2-1 | TRBV6-4 | - | CASSEREEYNEQFF | TGTGCCAGCAGTGAGCGGGAGGAGTACAATGAGCAGTTCTTC
- | TRBJ2-1 | TRBV6-1 | medium-sized | CVAGAGERGNEQFF | TGTGTAGCCGGCGCGGGGGAGAGGGGGAATGAGCAGTTCTTC
- | TRBJ2-5 | TRBV7-2 | few | CASSSGGSPIGETQYF | TGTGCCAGCAGCTCGGGCGGGTCCCCAATAGGAGAGACCCAGTACTTC
- | TRBJ2-7 | TRBV7-8 | many | CASSLALGSYNEQYF | TGTGCCAGCAGCTTAGCGTTGGGAAGCTACAATGAGCAGTACTTC
- | TRBJ1-5 | TRBV6-1 | few | CASSENRSLYQPQHF | TGTGCCAGCAGTGAAAATAGGAGCTTATATCAGCCCCAGCATTTT
TRBD2 | TRBJ2-3 | TRBV7-3 | medium-sized | CASSKVAGGPSTDTQYF | TGTGCCAGCAGCAAAGTAGCGGGGGGACCTAGCACAGATACGCAGTATTTT
- | TRBJ2-1 | TRBV6-1 | many | CASQRPPYEQFF | TGTGCCAGCCAAAGGCCCCCTTACGAGCAGTTCTTC
- | TRBJ2-4 | TRBV7-6 | - | CASSLGDGYNEQYF | TGTGCCAGCAGCTTAGGGGACGGATACAATGAGCAGTACTTC
TRBD2 | TRBJ2-1 | TRBV7-8 | - | CASSHRASGIYNEQFF | TGTGCCAGCAGCCACCGCGCGAGCGGGATATACAATGAGCAGTTCTTC
- | TRBJ2-1 | TRBV7-2 | - | CASSGRRNEQFF | TGTGCCAGCAGCGGGAGGAGGAACGAGCAGTTCTTC
- | TRBJ1-1 | TRBV27 | - | CASSLSSGMNTEAFF | TGTGCCAGCAGTTTAAGCAGCGGCATGAACACTGAAGCTTTCTTT
TRBD2 | TRBJ2-3 | TRBV6-1 | - | CASSGTSGGADTQYF | TGTGCCAGCAGTGGGACTAGCGGGGGGGCAGATACGCAGTATTTT
- | TRBJ2-5 | TRBV27 | medium-sized | CASSGQTQYF | TGTGCCAGCAGTGGACAGACCCAGTACTTC
TRBD1 | TRBJ2-1 | TRBV7-2 | large | CASSSRQGSHEQFF | TGTGCCAGCAGCAGTAGACAGGGCTCCCACGAGCAGTTCTTC
TRBD1 | TRBJ2-7 | TRBV10-2 | many | CATTTRQGAYEQYF | TGCGCCACCACGACTAGGCAGGGGGCGTACGAGCAGTACTTC
- | TRBJ1-1 | TRBV6-5 | few | CASSYGEGWNTEAFF | TGTGCCAGCAGTTACGGGGAGGGATGGAACACTGAAGCTTTCTTT
- | TRBJ2-1 | TRBV7-2 | - | CASSLAPTSYEQFF | TGTGCCAGCAGCTTAGCGCCCACCTCCTACGAGCAGTTCTTC
TRBD1 | TRBJ2-1 | TRBV12-3/TRBV12-4 | - | CASSLPDRLENQFF | TGTGCCAGCAGTCTCCCGGACAGGCTAGAGAACCAGTTCTTC
- | TRBJ2-1 | TRBV6-4 | many | CASSDSEGLGNEQFF | TGTGCCAGCAGTGACTCCGAGGGGTTGGGGAATGAGCAGTTCTTC
- | TRBJ1-1 | TRBV7-2 | few | CASSLLGGNTEAFF | TGTGCCAGCAGCTTATTAGGCGGAAACACTGAAGCTTTCTTT
- | TRBJ2-7 | TRBV7-2 | - | CASSITGVSYEQYF | TGTGCCAGCAGCATTACCGGGGTCTCCTACGAGCAGTACTTC
TRBD1 | TRBJ1-4 | TRBV7-9 | - | CAVNPGTGDEKLFF | TGTGCCGTAAATCCCGGGACAGGGGACGAAAAACTGTTTTTT
- | TRBJ2-3 | TRBV7-8 | - | CASGLSTDTQYF | TGTGCCAGCGGGCTTAGCACAGATACGCAGTATTTT
- | TRBJ2-1 | TRBV7-2 | medium-sized | CASSIKAVSLQETQFF | TGTGCCAGCAGCATCAAAGCTGTGAGTCTCCAAGAGACCCAGTTCTTC
- | TRBJ1-6 | TRBV6-1 | - | CASSGGSSYNSPLHF | TGTGCCAGCAGTGGGGGCAGCTCCTATAATTCACCCCTCCACTTT
- | TRBJ2-3 | TRBV6-1 | few | CASSEYRLNTDTQYF | TGTGCCAGCAGTGAATATAGGCTAAACACAGATACGCAGTATTTT
- | TRBJ1-5 | TRBV6-1 | - | CASTAWVNQPQHF | TGTGCCAGCACTGCCTGGGTGAATCAGCCCCAGCATTTT
TRBD1 | TRBJ2-2 | TRBV7-2 | medium-sized | CASIHPTGGAGELFF | TGTGCCAGCATCCATCCGACAGGGGGCGCCGGGGAGCTGTTTTTT
- | TRBJ1-2 | TRBV6-2/TRBV6-3 | - | CATDINRGNGYTF | TGTGCCACCGATATTAATAGGGGAAATGGCTACACCTTC
TRBD1 | TRBJ1-2 | TRBV6-6 | - | CASSYTRTGGGYGYTF | TGTGCCAGCAGTTACACTAGGACAGGGGGCGGATATGGCTACACCTTC
- | TRBJ2-5 | TRBV6-1 | large | CASSLDGGALSQETQYF | TGTGCCAGCAGTCTGGATGGAGGGGCCCTCTCCCAAGAGACCCAGTACTTC
TRBD1 | TRBJ1-6 | TRBV7-8 | - | CASSGQGARGSPLHF | TGTGCCAGTTCGGGACAGGGGGCCAGAGGGTCACCCCTCCACTTT
- | TRBJ2-7 | TRBV6-5 | few | CASSYSRGTEQYF | TGTGCCAGCAGTTACTCGCGAGGGACCGAGCAGTACTTC
- | TRBJ1-1 | TRBV6-1 | few | CASRDGWNTEAFF | TGTGCCAGCAGGGACGGATGGAACACTGAAGCTTTCTTT
- | TRBJ2-6 | TRBV7-6 | - | CASSPVIQGSGANVLTF | TGTGCCAGCAGCCCAGTTATTCAGGGGTCCGGGGCCAACGTCCTGACTTTC
TRBD1 | TRBJ2-2 | TRBV11-2 | - | CASKHRGQPSNTGELFF | TGTGCCAGCAAACACAGGGGACAACCTTCGAACACCGGGGAGCTGTTTTTT
- | TRBJ2-1 | TRBV27 | - | CASSLYVAGSNNEQFF | TGTGCCAGCAGTTTATATGTTGCGGGATCGAATAATGAGCAGTTCTTC
- | TRBJ1-2 | TRBV6-1 | medium-sized | CASSPSLLAGPYGYTF | TGTGCCAGCAGTCCCTCACTCCTGGCAGGGCCCTATGGCTACACCTTC
- | TRBJ2-3 | TRBV6-4 | - | CASSDRGDTDTQYF | TGTGCCAGCAGTGACAGGGGGGACACAGATACGCAGTATTTT
- | TRBJ2-7 | TRBV6-1 | - | CASSRESQNYEQYF | TGTGCCAGCAGCAGGGAGTCCCAAAACTACGAGCAGTACTTC
- | TRBJ2-1 | TRBV10-3 | - | CAISGWGYNEQFF | TGTGCCATCAGTGGGTGGGGCTACAATGAGCAGTTCTTC